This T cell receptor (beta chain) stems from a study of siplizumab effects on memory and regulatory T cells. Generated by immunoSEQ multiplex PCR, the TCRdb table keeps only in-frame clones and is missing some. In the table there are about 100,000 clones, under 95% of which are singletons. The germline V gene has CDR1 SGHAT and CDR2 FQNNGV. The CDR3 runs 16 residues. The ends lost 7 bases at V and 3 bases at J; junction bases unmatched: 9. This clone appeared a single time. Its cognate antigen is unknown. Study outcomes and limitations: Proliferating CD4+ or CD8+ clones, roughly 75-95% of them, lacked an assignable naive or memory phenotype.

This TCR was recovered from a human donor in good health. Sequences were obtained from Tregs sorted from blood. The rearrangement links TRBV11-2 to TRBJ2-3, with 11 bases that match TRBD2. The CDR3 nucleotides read TGTGCCAGCAACAACTTAGCGGGAGGGGGTACAGATACGCAGTATTTT. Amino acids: CASNNLAGGGTDTQYF.